These T cell receptor beta chains were read from a single sample in a study of CD4 T cells in relation to SARS-CoV-2 and coronaviruses. Produced via immunoSEQ multiplex PCR; TCRdb's table is partial and in-frame only. The sample consists of tens of thousands of clones, more than 60% of them appearing once. Antigens for these TCRs are unknown. Specimen: memory CD4+ T cells from PBMCs, cultured in vitro. The receptors were gathered from an adult with COVID-19. The CDR3 runs from the conserved cysteine through the conserved F or W. Fields, in order: CDR3 DNA, CDR3 protein, J gene, V gene, clone size, D gene. The D gene is left open where the match is weak. Some rows have no size entry. The others give once, few or many, or a class for an expanded clone.

CDR3nt: TGTGCCAGCAGTGGAGCGGGAGTCTTTCATGAGCAGTTCTTC
CDR3aa: CASSGAGVFHEQFF
j_gene: TRBJ2-1
v_gene: TRBV27
abundance: few
d_gene: TRBD2

CDR3nt: TGCGCCAGCAGCCTTCCCCGGCTTGGCCGAAGACTCACTGGGGCCAACGTCCTGACTTTC
CDR3aa: CASSLPRLGRRLTGANVLTF
j_gene: TRBJ2-6
v_gene: TRBV4-1
abundance: once
d_gene: .

CDR3nt: TGTGCCAGTAGCACCCGGGGGAGCCAAGAGACCCAGTACTTC
CDR3aa: CASSTRGSQETQYF
j_gene: TRBJ2-5
v_gene: TRBV19
abundance: .
d_gene: .

CDR3nt: TGTGCCAGCAGTTTGACTAGCGGGTGGAGGGACGAGCAGTACTTC
CDR3aa: CASSLTSGWRDEQYF
j_gene: TRBJ2-7
v_gene: TRBV28
abundance: .
d_gene: TRBD2

CDR3nt: TGTGCCAGCACTCACGGGACAGAAGCTTTCTTT
CDR3aa: CASTHGTEAFF
j_gene: TRBJ1-1
v_gene: TRBV28
abundance: .
d_gene: .

CDR3nt: TGTGCCAGCAGCTCAACTAGCGGGGACGTCGGGCAGTACTTC
CDR3aa: CASSSTSGDVGQYF
j_gene: TRBJ2-7
v_gene: TRBV7-2
abundance: .
d_gene: TRBD2

CDR3nt: TGTGCCAGCAGCCAAACCGGGACTAGCTCCCTTTCTGGGGCCAACGTCCTGACTTTC
CDR3aa: CASSQTGTSSLSGANVLTF
j_gene: TRBJ2-6
v_gene: TRBV4-2
abundance: .
d_gene: TRBD2

CDR3nt: TGTGCCAGCAGCGTAGGGGGAGGTCTAGCGGGGAGCACTGAGCAGTTCTTC
CDR3aa: CASSVGGGLAGSTEQFF
j_gene: TRBJ2-1
v_gene: TRBV9
abundance: .
d_gene: TRBD2

CDR3nt: TGTGCCAGCAGTGCTTCTAGAGGGGGCGGCGGCGGGGTCTACGAGCAGTACTTC
CDR3aa: CASSASRGGGGGVYEQYF
j_gene: TRBJ2-7
v_gene: TRBV28
abundance: .
d_gene: .

CDR3nt: TGTGCCAGCAGCCAAGATACGAGGGCGGGGGCAGGGGGGAGAGGCACTGAAGCTTTCTTT
CDR3aa: CASSQDTRAGAGGRGTEAFF
j_gene: TRBJ1-1
v_gene: TRBV4-2
abundance: .
d_gene: TRBD1

CDR3nt: TGTGCCTGGAGGTCGGCCCAAACCTACGAGCAGTACTTC
CDR3aa: CAWRSAQTYEQYF
j_gene: TRBJ2-7
v_gene: TRBV30
abundance: .
d_gene: .

CDR3nt: TGTGCCAGCAGTTTAGATGTCTGGGGCCACGGTGCTGGGGCCAACGTCCTGACTTTC
CDR3aa: CASSLDVWGHGAGANVLTF
j_gene: TRBJ2-6
v_gene: TRBV28
abundance: .
d_gene: .

CDR3nt: TGTGCCAGCAGCTTGACAGGGTATTGGGAGACCCAGTACTTC
CDR3aa: CASSLTGYWETQYF
j_gene: TRBJ2-5
v_gene: TRBV7-2
abundance: .
d_gene: TRBD1

CDR3nt: TGTGCCAGCAGCCAAGTTTCGGGGGGTACGGAGCAGTTCTTC
CDR3aa: CASSQVSGGTEQFF
j_gene: TRBJ2-1
v_gene: TRBV14
abundance: few
d_gene: TRBD2

CDR3nt: TGTGCCAGCTCTGGGCTAAGACAGCAGACCCAGTACTTC
CDR3aa: CASSGLRQQTQYF
j_gene: TRBJ2-5
v_gene: TRBV7-2
abundance: .
d_gene: .

CDR3nt: TGTGCCAGCAGTTTTTCCAGCAATCAGCCCCAGCATTTT
CDR3aa: CASSFSSNQPQHF
j_gene: TRBJ1-5
v_gene: TRBV28
abundance: few
d_gene: .

CDR3nt: TGTGCCAGCAGCTTATTTTTTTTGGCGGGAGGGACCGGGGAGCTGTTTTTT
CDR3aa: CASSLFFLAGGTGELFF
j_gene: TRBJ2-2
v_gene: TRBV7-2
abundance: .
d_gene: TRBD2

CDR3nt: TGTGCCAGCAGAAAGGGGGGCCATAGCAATCAGCCCCAGCATTTT
CDR3aa: CASRKGGHSNQPQHF
j_gene: TRBJ1-5
v_gene: TRBV7-2
abundance: .
d_gene: .

CDR3nt: TGCGCCAGCAGTTGGGACAGGGGTGAAGAAGCTTTCTTT
CDR3aa: CASSWDRGEEAFF
j_gene: TRBJ1-1
v_gene: TRBV10-1
abundance: .
d_gene: TRBD1

CDR3nt: TGCAGCGTTGAAGCCCAGCGGGAGATCACAGATACGCAGTATTTT
CDR3aa: CSVEAQREITDTQYF
j_gene: TRBJ2-3
v_gene: TRBV29-1
abundance: .
d_gene: TRBD2

CDR3nt: TGTGCCAGCAGCAACCAAGAGACCCAGTACTTC
CDR3aa: CASSNQETQYF
j_gene: TRBJ2-5
v_gene: TRBV3-1/TRBV3-2
abundance: .
d_gene: .

CDR3nt: TGTGCCTGGAGTGCCCTGACTAGCGGGAGCGACGGGGAGCTGTTTTTT
CDR3aa: CAWSALTSGSDGELFF
j_gene: TRBJ2-2
v_gene: TRBV30
abundance: .
d_gene: TRBD2

CDR3nt: TGTGCCAGCAGCCAGACCGTCCTTCATCCCTACGAGCAGTACTTC
CDR3aa: CASSQTVLHPYEQYF
j_gene: TRBJ2-7
v_gene: TRBV28
abundance: .
d_gene: .

CDR3nt: TGTGCCAGCAGCTCTGTTGGACTAGCGGGAGTTGTAGATACGCAGTATTTT
CDR3aa: CASSSVGLAGVVDTQYF
j_gene: TRBJ2-3
v_gene: TRBV7-6
abundance: .
d_gene: TRBD2

CDR3nt: TGTGCCAGCAATACAGGGGGCGACGGCAATGAGCAGTTCTTC
CDR3aa: CASNTGGDGNEQFF
j_gene: TRBJ2-1
v_gene: TRBV2
abundance: .
d_gene: TRBD1

CDR3nt: TGCACCAGCAGCCAACCGGGACCGGGGGTGGATACGCAGTATTTT
CDR3aa: CTSSQPGPGVDTQYF
j_gene: TRBJ2-3
v_gene: TRBV1
abundance: few
d_gene: .

CDR3nt: TGTGCCAGCAGAGGGGGGGTTGGAGGGACCTACAATGAGCAGTTCTTC
CDR3aa: CASRGGVGGTYNEQFF
j_gene: TRBJ2-1
v_gene: TRBV27
abundance: .
d_gene: .

CDR3nt: TGTGCCAGCAGCTTAGCTAGGAGCTCCTACGAGCAGTACTTC
CDR3aa: CASSLARSSYEQYF
j_gene: TRBJ2-7
v_gene: TRBV7-2
abundance: .
d_gene: .

CDR3nt: TGCGCCAGCAGCCCCGGTTGGCAGGGCATTGGGGTAGACACAGATACGCAGTATTTT
CDR3aa: CASSPGWQGIGVDTDTQYF
j_gene: TRBJ2-3
v_gene: TRBV5-1
abundance: .
d_gene: .

CDR3nt: TGTGCCAGCTCGGGACGGTCCAACACCGGGGAGCTGTTTTTT
CDR3aa: CASSGRSNTGELFF
j_gene: TRBJ2-2
v_gene: TRBV6-6
abundance: .
d_gene: .

CDR3nt: TGTGCCAGCGGTGACAGGGACTACGAGCAGTACTTC
CDR3aa: CASGDRDYEQYF
j_gene: TRBJ2-7
v_gene: TRBV2
abundance: few
d_gene: TRBD1

CDR3nt: TGCGCCAGCAGCATCGTAAGCGGGATGGGAGAGACCCAGTACTTC
CDR3aa: CASSIVSGMGETQYF
j_gene: TRBJ2-5
v_gene: TRBV5-1
abundance: .
d_gene: TRBD2

CDR3nt: TGCAGCGTTCACAGCGGTGGGGGTGAGCAGTTCTTC
CDR3aa: CSVHSGGGEQFF
j_gene: TRBJ2-1
v_gene: TRBV29-1
abundance: .
d_gene: .

CDR3nt: TGTGCCAGCAGCTTGGGGGACAGAAACAATTCACCCCTCCACTTT
CDR3aa: CASSLGDRNNSPLHF
j_gene: TRBJ1-6
v_gene: TRBV5-4
abundance: .
d_gene: TRBD1

CDR3nt: TGTGCCAGCAGCCAAGCTACCGCCAATTCACCCCTCCACTTT
CDR3aa: CASSQATANSPLHF
j_gene: TRBJ1-6
v_gene: TRBV3-1/TRBV3-2
abundance: .
d_gene: .

CDR3nt: TGTGCCAGCAGTGATTGGCGGGGCCGCACCGGGGAGCTGTTTTTT
CDR3aa: CASSDWRGRTGELFF
j_gene: TRBJ2-2
v_gene: TRBV2
abundance: .
d_gene: .

CDR3nt: TGTGCCAGCAGCACACGAGGGGTAGGCGGGGGGTTCACAGATACGCAGTATTTT
CDR3aa: CASSTRGVGGGFTDTQYF
j_gene: TRBJ2-3
v_gene: TRBV4-2
abundance: .
d_gene: TRBD2

CDR3nt: TGTGCCAGCAGCCCGGGACTAGCGGGAAATCGGTTAGGCGAGCAGTACTTC
CDR3aa: CASSPGLAGNRLGEQYF
j_gene: TRBJ2-7
v_gene: TRBV14
abundance: .
d_gene: TRBD2

CDR3nt: TGTGCCACCAGCAGATTGAATCGGACAGGTACGAATGAGCAGTTCTTC
CDR3aa: CATSRLNRTGTNEQFF
j_gene: TRBJ2-1
v_gene: TRBV15
abundance: .
d_gene: TRBD1